Below, 10 T cell receptor beta chains from the same sample are listed, as sequenced in a study of T cells in Graves' hyperthyroidism and ophthalmopathy. Amplification yielded TCR beta CDR3 regions, with RNA transcripts as the source. HTBI primers were the set used in a first-round RT-PCR of the TCR CDR3. TCRdb passed the multiplex PCR reads through MiXCR, listing each CDR3 protein once. The sample consists of roughly 720,000 distinct CDR3 sequences, about 18% of them appearing once. The sample consisted of blood. These receptor sequences come from a man aged 50 or older with Graves' hyperthyroidism.

This clonotype has ten or more counts. The V gene is TRBV2, the J gene TRBJ2-1, with D perhaps matching TRBD2 (6 bases). V was trimmed by 8 bases and J by 2 bases, leaving 13 bases between them. This CDR3 has 14 amino acids. Per germline, CDR1 SNHLY and CDR2 FYNNEI. The chain's CDR3 is CASLTSSTYNEQFF. The DNA of the CDR3 is TGTGCCAGCTTGACTAGTTCAACCTACAATGAGCAGTTCTTC.

This clonotype appeared many times. V and J are TRBV5-1 and TRBJ2-7; the match to TRBD1 covers 7 bases. Germline V CDR1 and CDR2: SGHRS, YFSETQ. V lost 4 bases to trimming and J lost 2 bases; unmatched junction nucleotides: 3. CDR3 length: 13 amino acids. This chain's CDR3 is CASSDGTAYEQYF. The CDR3 DNA sequence: TGCGCCAGCAGCGACGGGACAGCCTACGAGCAGTACTTC. The entire variable domain, with the rest obtained from reference TRBV5-1 and TRBJ2-7, is as follows: KAGVTQTPRYLIKTRGQQVTLSCSPISGHRSVSWYQQTPGQGLQFLFEYFSETQRNKGNFPGRFSGRQFSNSRSEMNVSTLELGDSALYLCASSDGTAYEQYFGPGTRLTVT.

The sample holds a few counts of this clonotype. This chain links TRBV6-1 with TRBJ2-5, with D tentatively TRBD2 (6 bases). The CDR3 totals 14 residues. Trimming took off 6 bases at V and 4 bases at J, with 15 bases between the two ends. Germline V gene sequence: CDR1 MNHNS, CDR2 SASEGT. This CDR3 is CASRTGTPPETQYF. The CDR3 coding sequence is TGTGCCAGCAGGACCGGGACTCCCCCAGAGACCCAGTACTTC.

V is TRBV9 and J is TRBJ2-7; 10 bases agree with TRBD2. The CDR3 contains 15 residues. The V gene end was trimmed by 4 bases and the J gene end by 6 bases; junction bases not matched to a gene: 10. The germline V gene encodes CDR1 SGDLS and CDR2 YYNGEE. Written as DNA, the CDR3 is TGTGCCAGCAGCCGAGACTCTAGCGGGAGTTCCGAGCAGTACTTC. Protein: CASSRDSSGSSEQYF. The complete variable domain, with remaining parts taken from reference TRBV9 and TRBJ2-7, reads DSGVTQTPKHLITATGQRVTLRCSPRSGDLSVYWYQQSLDQGLQFLIQYYNGEERAKGNILERFSAQQFPDLHSELNLSSLELGDSALYFCASSRDSSGSSEQYFGPGTRLTVT.

This clonotype was observed at least ten times. This rearrangement joins TRBV5-1 to TRBJ1-6; maybe TRBD1 (6 bases). Trimming left V 4 bases short and J 7 bases short, with 15 bases between. This CDR3 contains 15 residues. Germline CDR1 is SGHRS and CDR2 is YFSETQ. DNA for the CDR3: TGCGCCAGCAGCAAAACACAGGGAAACAATTCACCCCTCCACTTT. As protein: CASSKTQGNNSPLHF.

This clonotype was seen many times. Here the CDR3 DNA reads TGTGCCATCAGTGATTGGGCGGGCGTGAACACCGGGGAGCTGTTTTTT. This encodes CAISDWAGVNTGELFF. V usage is TRBV10-3 and J usage is TRBJ2-2; D is possibly TRBD2 (5 bases). Trimming took off 3 bases at V and 1 base at J, with 12 bases between the two ends. Germline V CDR1 and CDR2: ENHRY, SYGVKD. The CDR3 is 16 residues long.

The chain employs TRBV10-2 and TRBJ2-1, with D perhaps matching TRBD2 (6 bases). The germline gives CDR1 WSHSY, CDR2 SAAADI. Trimming stripped 2 bases from V and 0 bases from J, with 17 bases between. CDR3 length: 18 amino acids. CDR3 in DNA: TGCGCCAGCAGTGAGATGCGGGACTTTATTAGCTCCTACAATGAGCAGTTCTTC. This translates into CASSEMRDFISSYNEQFF.

This clonotype has a count of ten or more. This sequence joins TRBV6-2 or TRBV6-3 and TRBJ2-5, with D maybe TRBD2 (6 bases). This CDR3 spans 14 amino acids. V lost 5 bases and J 1 base, leaving 11 bases between the germline ends. CDR1 and CDR2 (germline): MNHEY, SVGEGT. Here the CDR3 reads CASSAGRSQETQYF. Here the CDR3 DNA reads TGTGCCAGCAGTGCAGGGAGGTCCCAAGAGACCCAGTACTTC.

Note on this clonotype: This may be a read error: a much more frequent sequence differs by one nucleotide. V gene TRBV6-1 combines with J gene TRBJ1-1; 8 bases agree with TRBD1. Germline V gene sequence: CDR1 MNHNS, CDR2 SASEGT. The CDR3 length is 15 residues. The CDR3 coding sequence is TGTGCCAGCAGTAAAACAGGGGGTATGAACACTGAAGCTTCCTTT. This codes for CASSKTGGMNTEASF.

This clonotype was seen a few times. This chain uses TRBV11-2 with TRBJ2-1; tentatively, D is TRBD1 (6 bases). The CDR3 has 15 amino acids. The germline V gene encodes CDR1 SGHAT and CDR2 FQNNGV. V was trimmed by 1 base and J by 4 bases, leaving 11 bases between them. The CDR3 bases are TGTGCCAGCAGCTTAGTTCGGGACAATTACAATGAGCAGTTCTTC. Translated, it gives CASSLVRDNYNEQFF.